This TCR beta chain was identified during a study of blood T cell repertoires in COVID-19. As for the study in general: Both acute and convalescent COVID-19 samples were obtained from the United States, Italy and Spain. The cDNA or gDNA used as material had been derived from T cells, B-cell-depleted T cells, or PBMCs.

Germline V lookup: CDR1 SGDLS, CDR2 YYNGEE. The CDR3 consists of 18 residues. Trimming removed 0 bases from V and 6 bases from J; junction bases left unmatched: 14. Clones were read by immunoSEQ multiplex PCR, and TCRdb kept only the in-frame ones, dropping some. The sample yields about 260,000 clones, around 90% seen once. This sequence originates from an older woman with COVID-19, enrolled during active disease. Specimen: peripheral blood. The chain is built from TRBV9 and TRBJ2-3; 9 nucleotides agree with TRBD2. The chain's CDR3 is CASSVAPLTSGESDTQYF. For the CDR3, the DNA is TGTGCCAGCAGCGTAGCTCCCCTGACTAGCGGAGAGTCTGATACGCAGTATTTT.